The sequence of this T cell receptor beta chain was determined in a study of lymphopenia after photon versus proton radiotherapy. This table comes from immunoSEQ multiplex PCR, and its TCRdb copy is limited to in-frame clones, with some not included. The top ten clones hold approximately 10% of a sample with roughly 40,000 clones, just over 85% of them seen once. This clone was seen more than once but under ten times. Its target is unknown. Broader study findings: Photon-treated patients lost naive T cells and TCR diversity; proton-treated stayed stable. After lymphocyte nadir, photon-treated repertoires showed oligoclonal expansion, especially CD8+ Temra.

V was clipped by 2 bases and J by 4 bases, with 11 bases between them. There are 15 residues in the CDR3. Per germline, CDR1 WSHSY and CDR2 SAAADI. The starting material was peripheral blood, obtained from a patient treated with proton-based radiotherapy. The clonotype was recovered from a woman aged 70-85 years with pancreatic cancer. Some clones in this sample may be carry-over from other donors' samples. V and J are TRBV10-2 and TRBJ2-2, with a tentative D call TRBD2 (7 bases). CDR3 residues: CASSEVRGGTGELFF. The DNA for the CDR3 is TGCGCCAGCAGTGAGGTTAGGGGGGGCACCGGGGAGCTGTTTTTT.